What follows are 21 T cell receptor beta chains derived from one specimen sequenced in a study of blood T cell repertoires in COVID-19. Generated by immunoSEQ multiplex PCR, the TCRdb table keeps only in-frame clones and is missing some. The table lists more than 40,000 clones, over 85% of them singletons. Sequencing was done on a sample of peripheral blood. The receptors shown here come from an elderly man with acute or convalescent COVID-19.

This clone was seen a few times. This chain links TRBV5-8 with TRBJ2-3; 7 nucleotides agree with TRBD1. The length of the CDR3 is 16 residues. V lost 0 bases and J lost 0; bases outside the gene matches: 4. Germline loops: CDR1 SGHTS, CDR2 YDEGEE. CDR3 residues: CASSLDQGDSTDTQYF. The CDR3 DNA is TGTGCCAGCAGCTTGGACCAGGGGGACAGCACAGATACGCAGTATTTT.

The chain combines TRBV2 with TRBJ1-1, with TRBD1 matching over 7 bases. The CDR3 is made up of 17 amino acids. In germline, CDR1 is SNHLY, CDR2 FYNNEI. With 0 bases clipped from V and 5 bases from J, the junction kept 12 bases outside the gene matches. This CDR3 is CASSEAGNRGAKTEAFF. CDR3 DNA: TGTGCCAGCAGTGAAGCGGGGAACAGGGGTGCTAAAACTGAAGCTTTCTTT.

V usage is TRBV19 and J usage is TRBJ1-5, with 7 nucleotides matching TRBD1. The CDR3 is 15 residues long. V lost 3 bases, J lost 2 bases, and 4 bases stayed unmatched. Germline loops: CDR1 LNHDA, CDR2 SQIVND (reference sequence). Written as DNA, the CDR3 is TGTGCCAGTAGTATGGGACAGACGGGCAATCAGCCCCAGCATTTT. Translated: CASSMGQTGNQPQHF. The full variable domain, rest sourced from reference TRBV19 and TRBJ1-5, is DGGITQSPKYLFRKEGQNVTLSCEQNLNHDAMYWYRQDPGQGLRLIYYSQIVNDFQKGDIAEGYSVSREKKESFPLTVTSAQKNPTAFYLCASSMGQTGNQPQHFGDGTRLSIL.

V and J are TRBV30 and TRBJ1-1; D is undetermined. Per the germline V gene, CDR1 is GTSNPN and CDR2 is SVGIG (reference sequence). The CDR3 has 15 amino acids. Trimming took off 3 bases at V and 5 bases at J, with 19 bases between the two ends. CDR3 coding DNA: TGTGCCTGGAGGAGAGAGGCTATCACGTTGACTGAAGCTTTCTTT. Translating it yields CAWRREAITLTEAFF.

The CDR3 DNA follows: TGCAGTGCTAGTCGGACAGGGGAAAAACTGTTTTTT. Encoded protein: CSASRTGEKLFF. This chain uses TRBV20-1 with TRBJ1-4; 8 positions match TRBD1. CDR1 is DFQATT, CDR2 SNEGSKA, per germline (reference sequence). The CDR3 totals 12 residues. The trim removed 3 bases at V and 8 bases at J, leaving 2 bases unmatched.

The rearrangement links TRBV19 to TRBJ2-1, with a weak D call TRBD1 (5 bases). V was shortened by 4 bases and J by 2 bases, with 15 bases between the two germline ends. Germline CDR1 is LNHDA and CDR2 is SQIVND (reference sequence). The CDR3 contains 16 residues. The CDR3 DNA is TGTGCCAGTAGTAGAGCGTACAGGACCACCTACAATGAGCAGTTCTTC. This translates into CASSRAYRTTYNEQFF. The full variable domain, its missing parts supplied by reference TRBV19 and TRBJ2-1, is DGGITQSPKYLFRKEGQNVTLSCEQNLNHDAMYWYRQDPGQGLRLIYYSQIVNDFQKGDIAEGYSVSREKKESFPLTVTSAQKNPTAFYLCASSRAYRTTYNEQFFGPGTRLTVL.

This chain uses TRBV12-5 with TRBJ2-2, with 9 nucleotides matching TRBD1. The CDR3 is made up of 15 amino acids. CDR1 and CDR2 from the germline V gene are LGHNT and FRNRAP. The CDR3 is CATKVGDRVTGELFF. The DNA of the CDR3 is TGTGCCACGAAGGTCGGGGACAGGGTCACCGGGGAGCTGTTTTTT.

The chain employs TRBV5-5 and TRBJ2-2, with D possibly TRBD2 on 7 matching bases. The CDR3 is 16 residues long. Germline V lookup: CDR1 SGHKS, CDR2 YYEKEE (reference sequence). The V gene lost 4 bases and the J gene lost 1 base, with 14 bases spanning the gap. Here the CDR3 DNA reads TGTGCCAGCAGCCCACGGGGGGCTTTGAACACCGGGGAGCTGTTTTTT. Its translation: CASSPRGALNTGELFF.

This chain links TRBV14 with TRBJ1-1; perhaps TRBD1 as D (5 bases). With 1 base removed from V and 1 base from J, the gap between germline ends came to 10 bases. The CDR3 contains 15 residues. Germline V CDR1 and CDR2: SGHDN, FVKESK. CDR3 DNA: TGTGCCAGCAGCCAAGCCGCTACAGGGAACACTGAAGCTTTCTTT. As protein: CASSQAATGNTEAFF. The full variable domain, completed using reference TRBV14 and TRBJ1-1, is EAGVTQFPSHSVIEKGQTVTLRCDPISGHDNLYWYRRVMGKEIKFLLHFVKESKQDESGMPNNRFLAERTGGTYSTLKVQPAELEDSGVYFCASSQAATGNTEAFFGQGTRLTVV.

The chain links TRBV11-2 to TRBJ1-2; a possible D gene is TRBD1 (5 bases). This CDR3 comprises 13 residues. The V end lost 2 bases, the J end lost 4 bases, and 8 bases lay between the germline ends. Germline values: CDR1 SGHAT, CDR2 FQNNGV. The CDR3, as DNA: TGTGCCAGCAGCTTACAGGGTGGCTATGGCTACACCTTC. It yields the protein CASSLQGGYGYTF.

The CDR3 loop reads CASSQVGGRGRTEAFF. CDR3 DNA sequence: TGTGCCAGCAGCCAAGTAGGGGGAAGGGGGCGCACTGAAGCTTTCTTT. This chain connects TRBV14 to TRBJ1-1; 7 bases match TRBD1. CDR1 and CDR2 (germline): SGHDN, FVKESK. There are 16 residues in the CDR3. The V gene end was trimmed by 1 base and the J gene end by 4 bases; junction bases not matched to a gene: 9.

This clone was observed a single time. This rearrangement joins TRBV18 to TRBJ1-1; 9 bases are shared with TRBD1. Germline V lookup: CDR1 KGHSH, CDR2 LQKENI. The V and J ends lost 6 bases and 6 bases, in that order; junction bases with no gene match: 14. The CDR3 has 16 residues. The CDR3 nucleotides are TGTGCCAGCTCCAACGTGGCGGGACAGGGCGCCGCTGAAGCTTTCTTT. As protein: CASSNVAGQGAAEAFF.

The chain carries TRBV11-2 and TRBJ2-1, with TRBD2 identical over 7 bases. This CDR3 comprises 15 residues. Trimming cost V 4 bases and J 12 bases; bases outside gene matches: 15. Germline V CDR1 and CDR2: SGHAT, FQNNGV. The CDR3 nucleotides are TGTGCCAGCAGCTCCTTGAGCGGGGTCCCGGGCGGGCAGTTCTTC. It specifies CASSSLSGVPGGQFF.

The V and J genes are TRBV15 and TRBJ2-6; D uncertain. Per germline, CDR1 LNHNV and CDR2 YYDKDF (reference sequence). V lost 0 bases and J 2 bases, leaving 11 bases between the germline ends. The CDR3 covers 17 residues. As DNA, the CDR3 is TGTGCCACCAGCAGAGATTGGGTGACAACTGGGGCCAACGTCCTGACTTTC. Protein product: CATSRDWVTTGANVLTF.

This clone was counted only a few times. CDR3 DNA sequence: TGTGCCAGAGTAAGGGGGATAAACTATGGCTACACCTTC. Protein product: CARVRGINYGYTF. The chain links TRBV6-4 to TRBJ1-2; D is perhaps TRBD1 (6 bases). The CDR3 has 13 residues. Trimming cost V 9 bases and J 2 bases, with 13 bases left between them. The germline gives CDR1 MRHNA, CDR2 SNTAGT.

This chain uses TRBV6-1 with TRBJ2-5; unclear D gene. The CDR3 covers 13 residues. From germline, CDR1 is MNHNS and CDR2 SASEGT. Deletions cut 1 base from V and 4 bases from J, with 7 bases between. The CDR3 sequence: CASSEGHLETQYF. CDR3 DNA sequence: TGTGCCAGCAGTGAAGGACATTTAGAGACCCAGTACTTC.

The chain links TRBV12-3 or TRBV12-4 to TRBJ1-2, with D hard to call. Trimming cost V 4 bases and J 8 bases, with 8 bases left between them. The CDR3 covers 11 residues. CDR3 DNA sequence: TGTGCCAGCAGTTCCCACGGGGGCTACACCTTC. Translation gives CASSSHGGYTF.

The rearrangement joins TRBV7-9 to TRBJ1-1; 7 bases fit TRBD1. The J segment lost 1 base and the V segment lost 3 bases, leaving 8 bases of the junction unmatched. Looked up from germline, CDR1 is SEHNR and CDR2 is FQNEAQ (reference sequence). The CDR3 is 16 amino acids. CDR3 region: CASSFSPGTENTEAFF. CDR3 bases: TGTGCCAGCAGCTTTTCCCCCGGGACAGAGAACACTGAAGCTTTCTTT.

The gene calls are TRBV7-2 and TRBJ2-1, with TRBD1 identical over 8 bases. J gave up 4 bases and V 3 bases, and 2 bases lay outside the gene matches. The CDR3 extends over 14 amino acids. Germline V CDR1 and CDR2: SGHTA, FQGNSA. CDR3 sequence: CASSLQGAYNEQFF. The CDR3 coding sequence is TGTGCCAGCAGCTTGCAGGGGGCGTACAATGAGCAGTTCTTC.

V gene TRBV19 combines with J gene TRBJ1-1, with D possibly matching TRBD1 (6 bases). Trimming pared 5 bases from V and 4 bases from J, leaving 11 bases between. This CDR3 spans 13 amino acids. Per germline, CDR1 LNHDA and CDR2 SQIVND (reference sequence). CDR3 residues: CASSYRGGTEAFF. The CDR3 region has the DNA TGTGCCAGTAGTTACCGAGGGGGCACTGAAGCTTTCTTT.

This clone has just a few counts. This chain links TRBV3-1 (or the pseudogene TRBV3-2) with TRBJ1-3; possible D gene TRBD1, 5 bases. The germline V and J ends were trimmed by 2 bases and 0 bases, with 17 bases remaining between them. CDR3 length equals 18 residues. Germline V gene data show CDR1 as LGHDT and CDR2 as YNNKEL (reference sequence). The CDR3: CASSQPRGRGYSGNTIYF. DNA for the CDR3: TGTGCCAGCAGCCAACCGAGAGGTCGGGGGTACTCTGGAAACACCATATATTTT.